These T cell receptor beta chains were read from a single sample in a study of post-analysis software for immune sequencing data. Each CDR3 protein gets one entry after TCRdb re-called the PCR reads with MiXCR. Of some 890,000 distinct CDR3 sequences listed, roughly 50% are singletons. What was sequenced was blood. The receptors shown here come from a girl aged 5 to 17 with multiple sclerosis. Both conserved end residues are part of each CDR3. Fields, in order: clone size, J gene, V gene, D gene, CDR3 DNA, CDR3 protein. D genes are given only for firm matches. Some rows have no size entry. The others give once, few or many, or a class for an expanded clone.

clone_size: .; j_call: TRBJ2-7; v_call: TRBV20-1; d_call: TRBD1; cdr3_nt: TGCAGTGCCATAGAGGTCCGGGACAGGGGCGAGCAGTACTTC; cdr3_aa: CSAIEVRDRGEQYF
clone_size: .; j_call: TRBJ1-1; v_call: TRBV3-1; d_call: .; cdr3_nt: TGTGCCAGCAGCCAAGATGGGGGTCTGAACACTGAAGCTTTCTTT; cdr3_aa: CASSQDGGLNTEAFF
clone_size: few; j_call: TRBJ2-7; v_call: TRBV5-5; d_call: .; cdr3_nt: TGTGCCAGCAGCTTGGCTTTTGGTTACGAGCAGTACTTC; cdr3_aa: CASSLAFGYEQYF
clone_size: .; j_call: TRBJ1-1; v_call: TRBV6-2/TRBV6-3; d_call: TRBD1; cdr3_nt: TGTGCCAGCATCTTCAGGGGGCAGATGAACACTGAAGCTTTCTTT; cdr3_aa: CASIFRGQMNTEAFF
clone_size: once; j_call: TRBJ2-7; v_call: TRBV9; d_call: .; cdr3_nt: TGTGCCAGCAGCGTAGTCGAGGGCTACGAGCAGTACTTC; cdr3_aa: CASSVVEGYEQYF
clone_size: .; j_call: TRBJ2-3; v_call: TRBV7-2; d_call: TRBD2; cdr3_nt: TGTGCCAGCAGCTTAGCGCAAGCGGGGGGGCAATACTTCCGCACAGATACGCAGTATTTT; cdr3_aa: CASSLAQAGGQYFRTDTQYF
clone_size: .; j_call: TRBJ2-3; v_call: TRBV5-6; d_call: TRBD2; cdr3_nt: TGTGCCAGCAGCTCCCCTTCTATAGCGGGGGGGATAGATACGCAGTATTTT; cdr3_aa: CASSSPSIAGGIDTQYF
clone_size: .; j_call: TRBJ2-2; v_call: TRBV7-2; d_call: .; cdr3_nt: TGTGCCAGCAGCTTAGCGCTGGAGGGGGAGCTGTTTTTT; cdr3_aa: CASSLALEGELFF
clone_size: once; j_call: TRBJ2-4; v_call: TRBV29-1; d_call: TRBD2; cdr3_nt: TGCAGCGTTGAAGACCACCAACTAGCGGGAGGCTTACTAGCCAAAAACGTTCAGTACTTC; cdr3_aa: CSVEDHQLAGGLLAKNVQYF
clone_size: .; j_call: TRBJ2-1; v_call: TRBV12-3/TRBV12-4; d_call: TRBD2; cdr3_nt: TGTGCCAGCAGTTTAAGGAGGGTAGCGGGGGGGCCGAATGAGCAGTTCTTC; cdr3_aa: CASSLRRVAGGPNEQFF
clone_size: few; j_call: TRBJ1-1; v_call: TRBV29-1; d_call: .; cdr3_nt: TGCAGCGTGCTCGGGCGAGGCACTGAAGCTTTCTTT; cdr3_aa: CSVLGRGTEAFF
clone_size: .; j_call: TRBJ2-5; v_call: TRBV7-2; d_call: .; cdr3_nt: TGTGCCAGCAGCCGCGACCAAATAGCGAACAATGAGCAGTACTTC; cdr3_aa: CASSRDQIANNEQYF
clone_size: .; j_call: TRBJ2-5; v_call: TRBV5-4; d_call: .; cdr3_nt: TGTGCCAGCAGCCAGCCGGGGTTCGTAACAGGACGGGAAGAGACCCAGTACTTC; cdr3_aa: CASSQPGFVTGREETQYF
clone_size: .; j_call: TRBJ1-2; v_call: TRBV12-3/TRBV12-4; d_call: .; cdr3_nt: TGTGCCAGCAACATCCTCGGGACTCAAGGCTACACCTTC; cdr3_aa: CASNILGTQGYTF
clone_size: few; j_call: TRBJ2-1; v_call: TRBV20-1; d_call: .; cdr3_nt: TGCAGTGCCCCCGGGACCCCCTACAATGAGCAGTTCTTC; cdr3_aa: CSAPGTPYNEQFF
clone_size: .; j_call: TRBJ2-7; v_call: TRBV20-1; d_call: .; cdr3_nt: TGCAGTGCTAGGGGGGCGGGGAGGGATTTCTCCTACGAGCAGTACTTC; cdr3_aa: CSARGAGRDFSYEQYF
clone_size: .; j_call: TRBJ1-2; v_call: TRBV7-2; d_call: .; cdr3_nt: TGTGCCAGCAGCTCCCAGGGGCGGAGACAAGGCTACACCTTC; cdr3_aa: CASSSQGRRQGYTF
clone_size: .; j_call: TRBJ1-5; v_call: TRBV20-1; d_call: .; cdr3_nt: TGCAGTACATCACGGCTTAATAGCAATCAGCCCCAGCATTTT; cdr3_aa: CSTSRLNSNQPQHF
clone_size: .; j_call: TRBJ2-7; v_call: TRBV19; d_call: .; cdr3_nt: TGTGCCAGTAGTACCGGACCTGGCTACGAGCAGTACTTC; cdr3_aa: CASSTGPGYEQYF
clone_size: few; j_call: TRBJ2-7; v_call: TRBV6-1; d_call: .; cdr3_nt: TGTGCCAGCAGTGAGGGCAGAAGCAACGAGCAGTACTTC; cdr3_aa: CASSEGRSNEQYF
clone_size: .; j_call: TRBJ1-1; v_call: TRBV29-1; d_call: TRBD1; cdr3_nt: TGCAGCGTCCTAACAGGGGGATTGAACACTGAAGCTTTCTTT; cdr3_aa: CSVLTGGLNTEAFF
clone_size: .; j_call: TRBJ2-6; v_call: TRBV7-2; d_call: .; cdr3_nt: TGTGCCAGCAGCTTAGCGCGCGGGGACGGCGCTGGGGCCAACGTCCTGACTTTC; cdr3_aa: CASSLARGDGAGANVLTF
clone_size: .; j_call: TRBJ2-1; v_call: TRBV20-1; d_call: .; cdr3_nt: TGCAGTGCTACCGATTCCGTAGCCCGAAAGCAGTTCTTC; cdr3_aa: CSATDSVARKQFF
clone_size: once; j_call: TRBJ2-1; v_call: TRBV20-1; d_call: .; cdr3_nt: TGCAGTGCTATTGTGGACACCCAACACCATGAGCAGTTCTTC; cdr3_aa: CSAIVDTQHHEQFF
clone_size: few; j_call: TRBJ2-7; v_call: TRBV20-1; d_call: TRBD1; cdr3_nt: TGCAGTGCTAGGCCCCGGGACAGTCCTTCCTACGAGCAGTACTTC; cdr3_aa: CSARPRDSPSYEQYF
clone_size: .; j_call: TRBJ2-7; v_call: TRBV6-2/TRBV6-3; d_call: .; cdr3_nt: TGTGCCAGCAGTTACGCGGGACAGATCCTCGAGCAGTACTTC; cdr3_aa: CASSYAGQILEQYF
clone_size: .; j_call: TRBJ2-3; v_call: TRBV4-2; d_call: TRBD2; cdr3_nt: TGTGCCAGCAGCCAAGGCGAGCGGGAGGGACTCACAGATACGCAGTATTTT; cdr3_aa: CASSQGEREGLTDTQYF
clone_size: .; j_call: TRBJ2-7; v_call: TRBV7-2; d_call: .; cdr3_nt: TGTGCCAGCAGCTTAGCGCAGCCTACCTACGAGCAGTACTTC; cdr3_aa: CASSLAQPTYEQYF
clone_size: .; j_call: TRBJ2-1; v_call: TRBV6-1; d_call: TRBD2; cdr3_nt: TGTGCCAGCAGTGAAGAACGATCGCTAGCGGGTTTTCACAATGAGCAGTTCTTC; cdr3_aa: CASSEERSLAGFHNEQFF
clone_size: few; j_call: TRBJ2-1; v_call: TRBV20-1; d_call: .; cdr3_nt: TGCAGTGCCTCTCCCGGTCTAAGCTCCTACAATGAGCAGTTCTTC; cdr3_aa: CSASPGLSSYNEQFF
clone_size: .; j_call: TRBJ2-5; v_call: TRBV20-1; d_call: .; cdr3_nt: TGCAGTGCTGCTCCGTTAGGCAAGCAAGAGACCCAGTACTTC; cdr3_aa: CSAAPLGKQETQYF
clone_size: .; j_call: TRBJ2-7; v_call: TRBV20-1; d_call: TRBD1; cdr3_nt: TGCAGTGCTAGAGACAGGGACAGATCCTACGAGCAGTACTTC; cdr3_aa: CSARDRDRSYEQYF
clone_size: few; j_call: TRBJ1-2; v_call: TRBV5-1; d_call: TRBD1; cdr3_nt: TGCGCCAGCAGCCCCGGACAGGGGGCGCTTGGCTACACCTTC; cdr3_aa: CASSPGQGALGYTF
clone_size: .; j_call: TRBJ2-1; v_call: TRBV10-3; d_call: TRBD2; cdr3_nt: TGTGCCATCAGTGAGCAGACTAGCGGGTACAATGAGCAGTTCTTC; cdr3_aa: CAISEQTSGYNEQFF
clone_size: few; j_call: TRBJ1-2; v_call: TRBV5-1; d_call: .; cdr3_nt: TGCGCCAGCAGCTTGGACGCGGGTATCTATGGCTACACCTTC; cdr3_aa: CASSLDAGIYGYTF
clone_size: .; j_call: TRBJ2-7; v_call: TRBV7-2; d_call: .; cdr3_nt: TGTGCCAGCAGCTTAGTTGTCCTACCCACCTACGAGCAGTACTTC; cdr3_aa: CASSLVVLPTYEQYF
clone_size: .; j_call: TRBJ1-2; v_call: TRBV6-5; d_call: TRBD1; cdr3_nt: TGTGCCAGCAGTGAAGGACAGGGAGTTCGCTACACCTTC; cdr3_aa: CASSEGQGVRYTF
clone_size: .; j_call: TRBJ2-5; v_call: TRBV29-1; d_call: TRBD2; cdr3_nt: TGCAGCGGACGAAAGGGACTAGTGGAGACCCAGTACTTC; cdr3_aa: CSGRKGLVETQYF
clone_size: .; j_call: TRBJ1-1; v_call: TRBV6-1; d_call: .; cdr3_nt: TGTGCCAGCAGTCTTCATCTTCGTGCTGAAGCTTTCTTT; cdr3_aa: CASSLHLRAEAFF
clone_size: few; j_call: TRBJ2-1; v_call: TRBV5-1; d_call: TRBD2; cdr3_nt: TGCGCCAGCAGCTCCCAGCTAGCGGGGGCCCGCTCCTACAATGAGCAGTTCTTC; cdr3_aa: CASSSQLAGARSYNEQFF
clone_size: .; j_call: TRBJ2-7; v_call: TRBV9; d_call: .; cdr3_nt: TGTGCCAGCAGCGCCCAACACGGGGCCTACGAGCAGTACTTC; cdr3_aa: CASSAQHGAYEQYF
clone_size: .; j_call: TRBJ2-1; v_call: TRBV6-2/TRBV6-3; d_call: .; cdr3_nt: TGTGCCAGCAGGCCCCTCGGGGCAGGCAGCAATGAGCAGTTCTTC; cdr3_aa: CASRPLGAGSNEQFF
clone_size: few; j_call: TRBJ2-1; v_call: TRBV4-1; d_call: TRBD2; cdr3_nt: TGCGCCAGCAGCTTTGTCGGGCGGGGGGGCATAAATGAGCAGTTCTTC; cdr3_aa: CASSFVGRGGINEQFF
clone_size: .; j_call: TRBJ2-2; v_call: TRBV7-3; d_call: TRBD1; cdr3_nt: TGTGCCAGCAGGGGACAGGGGGACACCGGGGAGCTGTTTTTT; cdr3_aa: CASRGQGDTGELFF
clone_size: few; j_call: TRBJ1-2; v_call: TRBV6-2/TRBV6-3; d_call: .; cdr3_nt: TGTGCCAGCACGAGACAGGCGAGCTATGGCTACACCTTC; cdr3_aa: CASTRQASYGYTF
clone_size: .; j_call: TRBJ2-3; v_call: TRBV12-3/TRBV12-4; d_call: TRBD1; cdr3_nt: TGTGCCAGCACCTCTCGGGACAGAGGGTATTTT; cdr3_aa: CASTSRDRGYF
clone_size: .; j_call: TRBJ2-4; v_call: TRBV10-3; d_call: .; cdr3_nt: TGTGCCATCAGGGAGGGTACGGCCAAAAACATTCAGTACTTC; cdr3_aa: CAIREGTAKNIQYF
clone_size: .; j_call: TRBJ1-2; v_call: TRBV29-1; d_call: TRBD1; cdr3_nt: TGCAGCGTTGATGGGACAGGGAAGGAATCCTATGGCTACACCTTC; cdr3_aa: CSVDGTGKESYGYTF
clone_size: .; j_call: TRBJ2-1; v_call: TRBV11-2; d_call: TRBD2; cdr3_nt: TGTGCCAGCAGCTCGCACAACACCCGGACTAGCGCACACTACAATGAGCAGTTCTTC; cdr3_aa: CASSSHNTRTSAHYNEQFF
clone_size: few; j_call: TRBJ1-2; v_call: TRBV3-1; d_call: TRBD1; cdr3_nt: TGTGCCAGCAGCCAACGGCGGGACAGGGGGTTCAATGGCTACACCTTC; cdr3_aa: CASSQRRDRGFNGYTF
clone_size: .; j_call: TRBJ2-5; v_call: TRBV11-2; d_call: .; cdr3_nt: TGTGCCAGCAGCTTAGATTACTCGGAGACCCAGTACTTC; cdr3_aa: CASSLDYSETQYF